This entry describes one T cell receptor beta chain. The source of the sample is a study of blood T cell repertoires in COVID-19. The overall study: Acute-phase and convalescent COVID-19 samples originated in the United States, Italy and Spain.

Original processing notes: From reference gene primer amplification, estimates of nucleated cell counts were derived. Clones were sequenced by immunoSEQ multiplex PCR, and TCRdb holds only the in-frame ones, with some missing. V, J and clone size reflect that table, while D and trimming were determined from the DNA. This sample yields 140,000 or so clones, of which approximately 84% are seen a single time; approximately 3% belongs to the top ten. The study recruited people aged about 18 to 90 years across 20 to 30 US areas. Clinical history as reported by participants underpinned cohort assignment. CDR3 length: 14 residues. CDR1 and CDR2 (germline): ENHRY, SYGVKD. V was pared by 7 bases and J by 4 bases, with 15 bases between.

This chain connects TRBV10-3 to TRBJ2-3; D may be TRBD2 (5 bases). The sequenced sample was PBMCs or T cells enriched from blood (not recorded which). The sequence derives from a woman in her 50s with acute COVID-19. This CDR3 reads CAITAGPVADTQYF. CDR3 DNA: TGTGCCATCACGGCGGGTCCCGTGGCAGATACGCAGTATTTT.